This T cell receptor beta chain was sequenced in a study of cytomegalovirus exposure and HLA in healthy donors. Study-wide results and limits: According to a later analysis, donors in an Asian-associated ancestry cluster reportedly had fewer N-insertions than the approximately 670-donor mean. Cytomegalovirus status was reportedly diagnosed by the classifier with high specificity and sensitivity. DRB1 showed the most TCR associations and HLA-C the fewest in a later analysis, as rates varied by HLA locus.

Trimming took off 0 bases at V and 6 bases at J, with 16 bases between the two ends. CDR3 length: 17 residues. Germline assignment: CDR1 SGHRS and CDR2 YFSETQ. A remark on this clone: Antigen: not known.

The PCR used 60 Vbeta and 13 Jbeta primers. Using immunoSEQ multiplex PCR, the repertoire was profiled, and TCRdb retains in-frame clones only, with some absent. The repertoire holds some 170,000 clones, with under 80% as singletons. This receptor was obtained from a man aged 40-55 years in good health and CMV-seronegative. The sample comprised PBMCs. The J gene is TRBJ1-6, the V gene TRBV5-1; D unresolved. CDR3 in amino acids: CASSLEGGYRGNSPLHF. CDR3 DNA: TGCGCCAGCAGCTTGGAGGGCGGGTACCGGGGTAATTCACCCCTCCACTTT. Drawing the rest from reference TRBV5-1 and TRBJ1-6, the complete variable domain is KAGVTQTPRYLIKTRGQQVTLSCSPISGHRSVSWYQQTPGQGLQFLFEYFSETQRNKGNFPGRFSGRQFSNSRSEMNVSTLELGDSALYLCASSLEGGYRGNSPLHFGNGTRLTVT.